This T cell receptor beta chain was sequenced during a study of T-cell reconstitution after alpha-beta-depleted transplantation in children. Study-level findings and limits: It was surviving recipient T cells and thymic progenitors that gave some patients high TCRbeta diversity at day 60. The origin of alpha-beta T cells about two months after transplant was reportedly several hundred expanded graft clones.

Unique molecular identifiers were incorporated into the prepared TCRbeta library. MiXCR, applied by TCRdb to the PCR reads, yields one record per CDR3 protein. Here the sample spans roughly 310,000 distinct CDR3 sequences, about a quarter being singletons. To note about this clonotype: The antigen remains undetermined.

The V and J ends lost 6 bases and 0 bases, in that order; junction bases with no gene match: 4. The CDR3 runs to 14 residues. The receptor was derived from a male patient under 18 who had a stem cell transplant for acute lymphoblastic leukemia, so the T cells may come from the graft donor. The gene calls are TRBV12-3 or TRBV12-4 and TRBJ2-5; TRBD1 matches 7 bases. The sequencing here drew on PBMCs, mostly from graft donor cells, taken 180 days after TCRalphabeta/CD19-depleted stem cell transplant. The CDR3 region is CASSPDRHQETQYF. CDR3 sequence (DNA): TGTGCCAGCAGCCCGGACAGGCACCAAGAGACCCAGTACTTC.